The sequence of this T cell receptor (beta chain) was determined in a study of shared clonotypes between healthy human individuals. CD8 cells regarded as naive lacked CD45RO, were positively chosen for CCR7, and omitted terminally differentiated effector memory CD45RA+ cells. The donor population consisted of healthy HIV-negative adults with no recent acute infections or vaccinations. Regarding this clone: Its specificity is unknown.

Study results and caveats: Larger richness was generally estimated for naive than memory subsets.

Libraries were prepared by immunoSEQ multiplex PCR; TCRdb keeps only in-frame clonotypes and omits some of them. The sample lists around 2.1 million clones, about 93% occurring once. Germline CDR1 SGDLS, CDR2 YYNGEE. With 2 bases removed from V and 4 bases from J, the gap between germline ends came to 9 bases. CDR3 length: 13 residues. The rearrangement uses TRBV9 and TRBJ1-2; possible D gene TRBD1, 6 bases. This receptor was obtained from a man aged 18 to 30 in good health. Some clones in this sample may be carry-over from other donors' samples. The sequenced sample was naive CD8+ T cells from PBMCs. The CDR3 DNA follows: TGTGCCAGCAGCGTCCAGGACAGCTATGGCTACACCTTC. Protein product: CASSVQDSYGYTF.